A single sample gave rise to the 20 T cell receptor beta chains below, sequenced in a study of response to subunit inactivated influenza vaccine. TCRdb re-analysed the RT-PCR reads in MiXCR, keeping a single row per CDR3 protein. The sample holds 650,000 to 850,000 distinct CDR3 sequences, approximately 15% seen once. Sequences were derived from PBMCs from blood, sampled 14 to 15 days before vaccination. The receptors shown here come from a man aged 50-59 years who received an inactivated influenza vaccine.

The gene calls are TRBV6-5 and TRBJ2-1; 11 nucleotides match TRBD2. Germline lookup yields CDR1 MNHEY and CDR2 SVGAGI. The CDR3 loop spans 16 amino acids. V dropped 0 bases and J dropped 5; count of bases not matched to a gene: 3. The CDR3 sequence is CASSYSGLADHNEQFF. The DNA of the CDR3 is TGTGCCAGCAGTTACTCGGGACTAGCGGATCACAATGAGCAGTTCTTC.

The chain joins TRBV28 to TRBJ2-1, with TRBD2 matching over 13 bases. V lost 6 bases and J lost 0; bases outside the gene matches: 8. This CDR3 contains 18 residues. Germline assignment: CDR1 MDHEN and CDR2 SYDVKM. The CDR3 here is CASSFRGLAGDSYNEQFF. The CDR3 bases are TGTGCCAGCAGCTTCCGAGGACTAGCGGGAGACTCCTACAATGAGCAGTTCTTC. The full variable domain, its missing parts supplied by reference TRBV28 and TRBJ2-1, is DVKVTQSSRYLVKRTGEKVFLECVQDMDHENMFWYRQDPGLGLRLIYFSYDVKMKEKGDIPEGYSVSREKKERFSLILESASTNQTSMYLCASSFRGLAGDSYNEQFFGPGTRLTVL.

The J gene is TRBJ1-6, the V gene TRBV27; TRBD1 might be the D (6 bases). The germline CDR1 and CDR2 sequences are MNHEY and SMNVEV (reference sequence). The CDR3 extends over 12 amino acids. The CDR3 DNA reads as TGTTCCCCAGGGGTCCATAATTCACCCCTCCACTTT. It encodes CSPGVHNSPLHF.

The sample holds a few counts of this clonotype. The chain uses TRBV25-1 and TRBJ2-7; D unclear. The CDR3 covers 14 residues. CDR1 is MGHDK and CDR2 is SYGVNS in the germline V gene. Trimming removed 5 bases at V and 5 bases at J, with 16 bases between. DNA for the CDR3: TGTGCCAGCAGTAAAGACCTACCCCTCCACGAGCAGTACTTC. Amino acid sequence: CASSKDLPLHEQYF.

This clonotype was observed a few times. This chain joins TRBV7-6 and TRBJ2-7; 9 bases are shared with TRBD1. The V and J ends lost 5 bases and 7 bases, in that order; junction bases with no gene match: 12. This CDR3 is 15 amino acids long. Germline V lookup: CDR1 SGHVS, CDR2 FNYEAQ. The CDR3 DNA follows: TGTGCCAGCAGCCCTCGACAGGGGGTAGTGTGGGAGCAGTACTTC. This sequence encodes CASSPRQGVVWEQYF. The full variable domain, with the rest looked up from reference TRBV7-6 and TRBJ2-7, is GAGVSQSPRYKVTKRGQDVALRCDPISGHVSLYWYRQALGQGPEFLTYFNYEAQQDKSGLPNDRFSAERPEGSISTLTIQRTEQRDSAMYRCASSPRQGVVWEQYFGPGTRLTVT.

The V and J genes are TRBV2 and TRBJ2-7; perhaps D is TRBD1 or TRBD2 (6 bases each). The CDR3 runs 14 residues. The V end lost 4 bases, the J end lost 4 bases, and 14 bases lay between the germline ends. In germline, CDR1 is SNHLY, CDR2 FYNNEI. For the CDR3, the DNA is TGTGCCAGCAGTGGTATGGGGGGCCCTTACGAGCAGTACTTC. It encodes CASSGMGGPYEQYF.

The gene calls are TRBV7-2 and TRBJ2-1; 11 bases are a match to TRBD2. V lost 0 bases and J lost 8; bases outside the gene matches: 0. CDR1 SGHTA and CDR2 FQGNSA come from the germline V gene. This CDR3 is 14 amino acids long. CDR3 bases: TGTGCCAGCAGCTTAGCACTAGCGGGAGATGAGCAGTTCTTC. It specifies CASSLALAGDEQFF. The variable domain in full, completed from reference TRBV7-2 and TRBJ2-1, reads GAGVSQSPSNKVTEKGKDVELRCDPISGHTALYWYRQSLGQGLEFLIYFQGNSAPDKSGLPSDRFSAERTGGSVSTLTIQRTQQEDSAVYLCASSLALAGDEQFFGPGTRLTVL.

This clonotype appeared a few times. This chain's CDR3 is CASSPGPGVIAQHF. CDR3 nucleotides: TGTGCCAGCAGTCCGGGACCAGGTGTGATAGCCCAGCATTTT. The rearrangement links TRBV12-3 or TRBV12-4 to TRBJ1-5, with D tentatively TRBD1 (5 bases). Trimming cost V 5 bases and J 11 bases, with 19 bases left between them. The CDR3 spans 14 residues.

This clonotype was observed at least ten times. Here the CDR3 DNA reads TGTGCCAGCAGTTTGTACCCCGGGACAGTCCCCTACGAGCAGTACTTC. Translated, it gives CASSLYPGTVPYEQYF. The chain joins TRBV28 to TRBJ2-7, with 7 bases fitting TRBD1. V was pared by 3 bases and J by 2 bases, with 10 bases of the junction left unmatched. The CDR3 consists of 16 residues. Germline V gene sequence: CDR1 MDHEN, CDR2 SYDVKM.

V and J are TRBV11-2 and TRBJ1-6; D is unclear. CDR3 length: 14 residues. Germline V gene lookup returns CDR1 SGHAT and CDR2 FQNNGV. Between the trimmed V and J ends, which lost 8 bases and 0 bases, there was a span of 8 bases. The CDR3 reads CASDWGSYNSPLHF. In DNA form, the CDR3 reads TGTGCCAGCGATTGGGGCTCCTATAATTCACCCCTCCACTTT.

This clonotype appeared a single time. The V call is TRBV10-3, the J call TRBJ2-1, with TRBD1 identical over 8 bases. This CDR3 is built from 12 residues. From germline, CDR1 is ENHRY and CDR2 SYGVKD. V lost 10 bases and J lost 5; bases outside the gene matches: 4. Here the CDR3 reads CATATGDNEQFF. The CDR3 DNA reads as TGTGCCACAGCGACAGGGGACAATGAGCAGTTCTTC.

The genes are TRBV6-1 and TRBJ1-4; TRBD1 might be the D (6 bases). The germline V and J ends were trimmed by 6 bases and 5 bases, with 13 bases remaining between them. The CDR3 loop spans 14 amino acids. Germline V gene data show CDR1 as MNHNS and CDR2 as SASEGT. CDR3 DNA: TGTGCCAGCAGGGCGGGACAACCAAATGAAAAACTGTTTTTT. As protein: CASRAGQPNEKLFF.

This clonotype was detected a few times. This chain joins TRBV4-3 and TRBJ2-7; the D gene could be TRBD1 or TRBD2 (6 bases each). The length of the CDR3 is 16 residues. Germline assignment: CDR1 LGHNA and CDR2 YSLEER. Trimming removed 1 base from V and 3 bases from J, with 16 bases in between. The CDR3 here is CASSQAGAYRHYEQYF. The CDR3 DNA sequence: TGCGCCAGCAGCCAAGCGGGGGCGTATCGCCACTACGAGCAGTACTTC.

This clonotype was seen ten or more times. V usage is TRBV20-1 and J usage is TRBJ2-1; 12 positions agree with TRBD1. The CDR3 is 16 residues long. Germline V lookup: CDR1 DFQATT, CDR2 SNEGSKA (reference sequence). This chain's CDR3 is CSALQVGQGAWNEQFF. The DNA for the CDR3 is TGCAGCGCTCTTCAGGTGGGACAGGGGGCTTGGAATGAGCAGTTCTTC.

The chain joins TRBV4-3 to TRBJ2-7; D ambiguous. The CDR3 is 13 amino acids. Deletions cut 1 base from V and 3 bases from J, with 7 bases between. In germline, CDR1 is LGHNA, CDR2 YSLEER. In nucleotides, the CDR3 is TGCGCCAGCAGCCAAGCTAGGTACTACGAGCAGTACTTC. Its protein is CASSQARYYEQYF.

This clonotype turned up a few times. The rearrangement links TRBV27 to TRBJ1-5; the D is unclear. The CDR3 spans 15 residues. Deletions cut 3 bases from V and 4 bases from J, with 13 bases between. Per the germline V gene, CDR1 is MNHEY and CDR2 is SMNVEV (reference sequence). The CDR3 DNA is TGTGCCAGCAGTTTGTCGGGGTCCCTAAATCAGCCCCAGCATTTT. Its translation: CASSLSGSLNQPQHF.

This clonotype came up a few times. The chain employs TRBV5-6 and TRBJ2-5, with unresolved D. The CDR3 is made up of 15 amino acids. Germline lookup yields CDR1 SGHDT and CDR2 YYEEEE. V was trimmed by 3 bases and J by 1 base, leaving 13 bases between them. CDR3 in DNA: TGTGCCAGCAGCTCCCAGCCACGACCCCAAGAGACCCAGTACTTC. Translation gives CASSSQPRPQETQYF.

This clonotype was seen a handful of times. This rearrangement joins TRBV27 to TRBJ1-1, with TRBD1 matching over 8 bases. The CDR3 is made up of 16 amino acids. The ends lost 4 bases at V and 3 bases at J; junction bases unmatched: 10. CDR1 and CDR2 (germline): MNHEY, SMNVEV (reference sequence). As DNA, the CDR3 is TGTGCCAGCAGTTCCCGCTGGCACAGGGGGGACACTGAAGCTTTCTTT. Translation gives CASSSRWHRGDTEAFF.

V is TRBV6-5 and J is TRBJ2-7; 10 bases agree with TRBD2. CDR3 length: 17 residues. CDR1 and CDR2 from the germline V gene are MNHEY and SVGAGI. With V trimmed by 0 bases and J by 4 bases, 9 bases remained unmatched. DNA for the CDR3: TGTGCCAGCAGTTACTCTTGGCTAGCGGGAGATGGTTACGAGCAGTACTTC. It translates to CASSYSWLAGDGYEQYF.

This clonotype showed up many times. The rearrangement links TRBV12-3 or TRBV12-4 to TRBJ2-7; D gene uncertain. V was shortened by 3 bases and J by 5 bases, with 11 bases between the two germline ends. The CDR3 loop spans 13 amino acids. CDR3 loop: CASSFLENHEQYF. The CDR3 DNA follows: TGTGCCAGCAGTTTTTTAGAAAACCACGAGCAGTACTTC.